Below, 14 T cell receptor beta chains from the same sample are listed, as sequenced in a study of CD8 T cells in ankylosing spondylitis. Overall study findings and caveats: Seemingly distinctive of ankylosing spondylitis blood was a TCR beta motif formed by eight highly homologous variants.

Their specific antigens are unknown. TCRdb independently ran MiXCR on the 5' RACE reads; one entry per CDR3 protein. The data show hundreds of thousands of distinct CDR3 sequences, with 25% to 30% seen just once and 0.89% held by the top ten. The sequencing input was blood, either unsorted or a sorted T cell fraction (not recorded which). The receptors here all came from a male donor with ankylosing spondylitis.

This clonotype appeared a few times. The chain carries TRBV29-1 and TRBJ1-1; tentatively, D is TRBD1 (6 bases). This CDR3 is built from 14 residues. V lost 4 bases to trimming and J lost 0 bases, with 12 bases between them. The germline V gene encodes CDR1 SQVTM and CDR2 ANQGSEA. CDR3 sequence (DNA): TGCAGCGTTGGGGGGGCCAGGGTGAACACTGAAGCTTTCTTT. It translates to CSVGGARVNTEAFF.

The chain combines TRBV5-1 with TRBJ2-7, with 10 positions matching TRBD2. The V gene end was trimmed by 0 bases and the J gene end by 5 bases; junction bases not matched to a gene: 8. Germline CDR1 is SGHRS and CDR2 is YFSETQ. The CDR3 length is 16 residues. The CDR3 DNA reads as TGCGCCAGCAGCTTGGCCCTTAGCGGGAGGTTAAACGAGCAGTACTTC. It encodes CASSLALSGRLNEQYF.

This chain links TRBV2 with TRBJ2-1, with 8 bases lining up with TRBD1. The CDR3 has 14 amino acids. Unmatched junction bases numbered 8, after V lost 6 bases and J lost 7 bases. Germline CDR1 is SNHLY and CDR2 is FYNNEI. CDR3 bases: TGTGCCAGCAGAACCAGGGGGCTCAGGAATGAGCAGTTCTTC. This encodes CASRTRGLRNEQFF.

V and J are TRBV20-1 and TRBJ2-7; 9 bases map to TRBD1. The CDR3 sequence is 14 residues long. The ends lost 3 bases at V and 6 bases at J; junction bases unmatched: 9. Germline values: CDR1 DFQATT, CDR2 SNEGSKA (reference sequence). The CDR3 DNA is TGCAGTGCTAGGGGGGGACAGGGAGGTGCCGAGCAGTACTTC. Translating it yields CSARGGQGGAEQYF.

The V call is TRBV29-1, the J call TRBJ1-2, with a possible D match to TRBD1 (6 bases). Trimming pared 5 bases from V and 8 bases from J, leaving 12 bases between. Looked up from germline, CDR1 is SQVTM and CDR2 is ANQGSEA. The CDR3 consists of 11 residues. CDR3 residues: CSVRGAEGYTF. The CDR3 bases are TGCAGCGTTAGGGGGGCGGAAGGCTACACCTTC.

This clonotype was detected many times. V gene TRBV27 combines with J gene TRBJ1-5; D uncertain. CDR1 and CDR2 (germline): MNHEY, SMNVEV (reference sequence). The CDR3 is 12 amino acids. V was pared by 4 bases and J by 4 bases, with 5 bases between. The CDR3 spells CASSSPNQPQHF. Written as DNA, the CDR3 is TGTGCCAGCAGTTCTCCAAATCAGCCCCAGCATTTT.

This clonotype was counted only a few times. CDR3 DNA sequence: TGTGCCAGCACCTCGAGACCGGGGCAGTACGGTGGCTACACCTTC. Protein: CASTSRPGQYGGYTF. V is TRBV12-3 or TRBV12-4 and J is TRBJ1-2, with D possibly TRBD1 on 5 matching bases. V was cut by 7 bases and J by 7 bases, with 22 bases left in between. CDR3 length: 15 residues.

The chain has TRBV27 and TRBJ2-1; 10 nucleotides line up with TRBD2. The V and J ends lost 8 bases and 9 bases, in that order; junction bases with no gene match: 10. The CDR3 runs 14 residues. Germline CDR1 reads MNHEY; CDR2 reads SMNVEV (reference sequence). The CDR3 here is CASRLGTSVGEQFF. CDR3 nucleotides: TGTGCCAGCCGCCTCGGGACTAGCGTAGGTGAGCAGTTCTTC.

There are a few counts of this clonotype. V gene TRBV7-2 combines with J gene TRBJ2-7; 10 bases fit TRBD2. The trim removed 3 bases at V and 5 bases at J, leaving 7 bases unmatched. The CDR3 runs to 15 residues. The germline gives CDR1 SGHTA, CDR2 FQGNSA. As DNA, the CDR3 is TGTGCCAGCAGCTTGGCTAGCGGGAGTGTGGACGAGCAGTACTTC. This encodes CASSLASGSVDEQYF.

CDR3 in amino acids: CSAGPAYEQYF. CDR3 nucleotides: TGCAGTGCCGGACCGGCCTACGAGCAGTACTTC. J is TRBJ2-7 and V is TRBV20-1; D remains unclear. From germline, CDR1 is DFQATT and CDR2 SNEGSKA (reference sequence). The CDR3 extends over 11 amino acids. V was clipped by 6 bases and J by 2 bases, with 8 bases between them.

The gene calls are TRBV7-9 and TRBJ1-5; 8 bases line up with TRBD1. The CDR3 loop spans 17 amino acids. The V and J ends lost 1 base and 4 bases, in that order; junction bases with no gene match: 9. CDR1 is SEHNR and CDR2 is FQNEAQ in the germline V gene (reference sequence). CDR3 amino acids: CASSLDRGQGTNQPQHF. The DNA for the CDR3 is TGTGCCAGCAGCTTAGATCGTGGACAGGGAACAAATCAGCCCCAGCATTTT.

The chain links TRBV5-1 to TRBJ1-2; the D is unclear. The CDR3 has 13 amino acids. V lost 0 bases, J lost 8 bases, and 11 bases lay in between. Germline V gives CDR1 SGHRS, CDR2 YFSETQ. The CDR3 protein is CASSLAPGEGYTF. As DNA, the CDR3 is TGCGCCAGCAGCTTGGCCCCAGGCGAAGGCTACACCTTC.

This chain uses TRBV4-2 with TRBJ1-1; 8 bases map to TRBD1. The germline V gene encodes CDR1 LGHNA and CDR2 YNFKEQ. V lost 0 bases to trimming and J lost 1 base; unmatched junction nucleotides: 4. This CDR3 region has 16 residues. CDR3 DNA sequence: TGTGCCAGCAGCCAAGATGACAGGGGTTGGAACACTGAAGCTTTCTTT. Translated: CASSQDDRGWNTEAFF.

This sequence joins TRBV20-1 and TRBJ2-1, with TRBD2 identical over 11 bases. This CDR3 contains 13 residues. V lost 7 bases to trimming and J lost 8 bases; unmatched junction nucleotides: 7. From germline, CDR1 is DFQATT and CDR2 SNEGSKA (reference sequence). CDR3 region: CSVILAGVYEQFF. The CDR3 region has the DNA TGCAGTGTGATACTAGCGGGAGTCTATGAGCAGTTCTTC.